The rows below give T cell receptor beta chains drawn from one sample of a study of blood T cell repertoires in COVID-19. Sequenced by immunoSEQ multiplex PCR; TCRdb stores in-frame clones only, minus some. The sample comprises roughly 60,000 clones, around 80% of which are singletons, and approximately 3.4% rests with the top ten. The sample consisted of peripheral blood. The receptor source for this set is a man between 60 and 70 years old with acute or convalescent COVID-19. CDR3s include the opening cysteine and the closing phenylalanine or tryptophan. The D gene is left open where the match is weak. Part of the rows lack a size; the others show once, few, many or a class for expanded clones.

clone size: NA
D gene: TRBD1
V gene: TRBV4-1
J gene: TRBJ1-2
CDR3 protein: CASSQVAGGNYGYTF
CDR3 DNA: TGCGCCAGCAGCCAAGTGGCAGGGGGGAACTATGGCTACACCTTC

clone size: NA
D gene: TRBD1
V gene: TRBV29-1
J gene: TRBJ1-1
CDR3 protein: CSVVNTGGNTEAFF
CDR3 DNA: TGCAGCGTTGTTAATACAGGGGGGAACACTGAAGCTTTCTTT

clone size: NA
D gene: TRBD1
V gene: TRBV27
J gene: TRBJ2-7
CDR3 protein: CASSPGTDFYEQYF
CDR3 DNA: TGTGCCAGCAGTCCCGGGACAGACTTCTACGAGCAGTACTTC

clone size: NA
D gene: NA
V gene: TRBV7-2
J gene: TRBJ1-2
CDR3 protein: CASSSTGGGGYTF
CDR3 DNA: TGTGCCAGCAGCTCTACGGGGGGAGGTGGCTACACCTTC

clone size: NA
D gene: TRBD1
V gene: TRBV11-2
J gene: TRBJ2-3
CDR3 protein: CASSQGAAGSLTDTQYF
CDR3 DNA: TGTGCCAGCAGCCAGGGGGCGGCGGGGAGCCTCACAGATACGCAGTATTTT

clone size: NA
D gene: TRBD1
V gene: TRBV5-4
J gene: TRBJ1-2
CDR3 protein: CASSRDSLNYGYTF
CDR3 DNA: TGTGCCAGCAGCCGGGACAGCCTTAACTATGGCTACACCTTC

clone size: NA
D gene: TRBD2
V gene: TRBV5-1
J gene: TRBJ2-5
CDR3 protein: CASSLALAGGQETQYF
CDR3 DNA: TGCGCCAGCAGCTTGGCTTTAGCGGGTGGGCAAGAGACCCAGTACTTC

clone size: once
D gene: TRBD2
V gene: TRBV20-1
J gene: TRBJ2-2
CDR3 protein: CSASRSGTSGTGELFF
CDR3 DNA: TGCAGTGCTAGTCGGTCGGGGACTAGTGGTACCGGGGAGCTGTTTTTT

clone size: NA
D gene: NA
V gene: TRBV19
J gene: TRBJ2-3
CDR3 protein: CASSPRESTDTQYF
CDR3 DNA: TGTGCCAGTAGTCCTCGAGAAAGCACAGATACGCAGTATTTT

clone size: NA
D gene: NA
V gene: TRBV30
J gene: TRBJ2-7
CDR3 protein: CAWSSAGGGYEQYF
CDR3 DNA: TGTGCCTGGAGTTCGGCAGGGGGAGGCTACGAGCAGTACTTC

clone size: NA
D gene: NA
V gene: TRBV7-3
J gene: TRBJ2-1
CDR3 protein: CASSLRMGEQFF
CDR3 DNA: TGTGCCAGCAGCTTAAGGATGGGCGAGCAGTTCTTC

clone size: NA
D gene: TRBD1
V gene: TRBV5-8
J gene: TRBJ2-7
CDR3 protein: CASSPRTGTYEQYF
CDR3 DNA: TGTGCCAGCAGCCCGAGGACAGGAACCTACGAGCAGTACTTC

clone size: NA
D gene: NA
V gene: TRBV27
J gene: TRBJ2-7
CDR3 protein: CASSLSFLRREHYEQYF
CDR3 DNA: TGTGCCAGCAGTTTATCGTTTTTGCGGAGGGAGCACTACGAGCAGTACTTC

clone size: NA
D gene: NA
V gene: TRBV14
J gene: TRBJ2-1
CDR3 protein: CASSQDHSFYNEQFF
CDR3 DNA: TGTGCCAGCAGCCAAGATCACAGCTTCTACAATGAGCAGTTCTTC

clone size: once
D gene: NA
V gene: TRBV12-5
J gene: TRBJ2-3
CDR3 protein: CASGLSPLDTQYF
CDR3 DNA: TGTGCTAGTGGTTTGTCCCCTTTAGATACGCAGTATTTT

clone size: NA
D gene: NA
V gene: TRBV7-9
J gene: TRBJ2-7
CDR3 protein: CASTSGLHSNPYEQYF
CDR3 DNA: TGTGCCAGCACCTCCGGCCTTCACAGTAATCCCTACGAGCAGTACTTC

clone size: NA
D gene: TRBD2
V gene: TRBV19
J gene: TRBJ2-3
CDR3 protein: CASSRGSGGLSTDTQYF
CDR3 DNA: TGTGCCAGTAGTCGAGGATCGGGGGGGCTGAGCACAGATACGCAGTATTTT

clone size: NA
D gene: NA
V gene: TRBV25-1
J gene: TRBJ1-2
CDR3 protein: CASSSDSDYGYTF
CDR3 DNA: TGTGCCAGCAGCTCGGACAGCGACTATGGCTACACCTTC

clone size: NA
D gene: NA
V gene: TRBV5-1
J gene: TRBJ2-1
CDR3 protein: CASTYYEQFF
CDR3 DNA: TGCGCCAGCACCTATTATGAGCAGTTCTTC

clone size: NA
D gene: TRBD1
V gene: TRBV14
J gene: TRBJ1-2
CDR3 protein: CASSPRAGGHGYTF
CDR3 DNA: TGTGCCAGCAGCCCGAGGGCAGGGGGCCACGGCTACACCTTC

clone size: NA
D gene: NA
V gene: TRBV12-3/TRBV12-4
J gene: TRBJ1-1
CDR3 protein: CASSLLGATEAFF
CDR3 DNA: TGTGCCAGCAGTTTGTTGGGGGCCACTGAAGCTTTCTTT

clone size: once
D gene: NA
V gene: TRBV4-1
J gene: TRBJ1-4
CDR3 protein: CASSPRLGSLDFEKLFF
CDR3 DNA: TGCGCCAGCAGCCCACGATTGGGTAGTCTGGACTTTGAAAAACTGTTTTTT

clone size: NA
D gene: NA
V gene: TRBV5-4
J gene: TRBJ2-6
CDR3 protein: CASQERSSGANVLTF
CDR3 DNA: TGTGCCAGCCAAGAGAGGAGCTCTGGGGCCAACGTCCTGACTTTC

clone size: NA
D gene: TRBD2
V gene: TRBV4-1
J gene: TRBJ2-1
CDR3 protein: CASSQDRAGGLREQFF
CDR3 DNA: TGCGCCAGCAGCCAAGATCGAGCGGGGGGGCTTCGGGAGCAGTTCTTC

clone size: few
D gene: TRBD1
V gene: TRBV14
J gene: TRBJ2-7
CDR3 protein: CASSLMTGNYEQYF
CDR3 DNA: TGTGCCAGCAGCCTCATGACAGGGAATTACGAGCAGTACTTC

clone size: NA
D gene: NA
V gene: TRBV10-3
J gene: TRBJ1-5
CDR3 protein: CAIIFDSNNQPQHF
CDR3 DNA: TGTGCCATCATCTTTGACAGTAACAATCAGCCCCAGCATTTT

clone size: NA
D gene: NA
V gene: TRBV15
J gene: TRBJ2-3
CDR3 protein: CATYNLYSTDTQYF
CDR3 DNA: TGTGCCACCTATAACCTCTACTCGACAGATACGCAGTATTTT

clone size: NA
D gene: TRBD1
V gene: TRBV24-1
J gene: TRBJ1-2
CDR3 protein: CATSAQDRTLLASTF
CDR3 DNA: TGTGCCACCAGTGCCCAGGACAGGACCCTCCTGGCGAGCACCTTC

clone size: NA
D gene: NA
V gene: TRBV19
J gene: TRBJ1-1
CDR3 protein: CAVAAGKNTEAFF
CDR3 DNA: TGTGCCGTCGCCGCGGGGAAGAACACTGAAGCTTTCTTT

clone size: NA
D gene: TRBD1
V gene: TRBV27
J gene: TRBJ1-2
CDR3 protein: CASSPYEGAGDGYTF
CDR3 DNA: TGTGCCAGCAGTCCCTACGAGGGGGCAGGCGATGGCTACACCTTC

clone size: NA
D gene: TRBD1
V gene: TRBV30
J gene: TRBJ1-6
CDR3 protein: CAWSVQGGMANSPLHF
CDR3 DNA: TGTGCCTGGAGTGTACAAGGGGGCATGGCTAATTCACCCCTCCACTTT